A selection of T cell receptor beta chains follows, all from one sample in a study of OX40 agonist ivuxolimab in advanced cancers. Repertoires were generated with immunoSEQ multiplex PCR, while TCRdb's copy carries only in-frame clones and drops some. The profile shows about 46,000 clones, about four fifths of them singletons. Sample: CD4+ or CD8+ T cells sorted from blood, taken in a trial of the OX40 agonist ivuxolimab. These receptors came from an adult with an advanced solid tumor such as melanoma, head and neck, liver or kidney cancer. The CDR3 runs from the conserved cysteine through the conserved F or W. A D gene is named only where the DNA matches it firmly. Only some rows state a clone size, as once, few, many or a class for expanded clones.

TGCAGCGTGGGACAGGGGGCAGGTGGTCAGCCCCAGCATTTT,CSVGQGAGGQPQHF,TRBJ1-5,TRBV29-1,few,TRBD1
TGTGCCAGCAGTGAATCGGGCAGCTGGGATGAGCAGTTCTTC,CASSESGSWDEQFF,TRBJ2-1,TRBV6-1,.,.
TGCAGCGAATCCCCGGGACTCACCGCAGAGACCCAGTACTTC,CSESPGLTAETQYF,TRBJ2-5,TRBV29-1,.,.
TGCGCCAGCAGCTTCGGACTAGCGGGGGTTGAGCAGTACTTC,CASSFGLAGVEQYF,TRBJ2-7,TRBV5-1,few,TRBD2
TGTGCCAGCAGCCTTCTGCTTCTGACAGGCCAATCTGGGGCCAACGTCCTGACTTTC,CASSLLLLTGQSGANVLTF,TRBJ2-6,TRBV7-9,.,.
TGCAGCGTTGGCCAGGAACGCACTAACGAGCAGTACTTC,CSVGQERTNEQYF,TRBJ2-7,TRBV29-1,.,.
TGTGCCAGCAGTGGGGGACAGGGTAATTCACCCCTCCACTTT,CASSGGQGNSPLHF,TRBJ1-6,TRBV6-5,.,TRBD1
TGTGCCAGCAGCTTAGCATCGGGGGTGGGGTATGGCTACACCTTC,CASSLASGVGYGYTF,TRBJ1-2,TRBV11-2,.,.
TGTGCCAGAAGCTTTAAGCAGGGACCCCGGGCCGGGGAGCTGTTTTTT,CARSFKQGPRAGELFF,TRBJ2-2,TRBV5-3,few,.
TGTGCCAGCAGCTTATCTCGGGTAGCCAAAAACATTCAGTACTTC,CASSLSRVAKNIQYF,TRBJ2-4,TRBV7-2,.,.
TGTGCCAGCAGCCCAGGAGCGGGGAACACTGAAGCTTTCTTT,CASSPGAGNTEAFF,TRBJ1-1,TRBV7-2,.,.
TGTGCCAGCAGCTTACAGGGAGCGCACACAGATACGCAGTATTTT,CASSLQGAHTDTQYF,TRBJ2-3,TRBV5-4,once,.
TGTGCCAGCAGTGGACAGGGAGGGGCAACCCAGCCCCAGCATTTT,CASSGQGGATQPQHF,TRBJ1-5,TRBV6-1,.,TRBD1
TGTGCCAGCAGCTTCCAATTCCAAGGCGGGGAGCTGTTTTTT,CASSFQFQGGELFF,TRBJ2-2,TRBV5-6,.,.
TGTGCCAGCAGTTACGGTCTGGAGCAATCACCCCTCCACTTT,CASSYGLEQSPLHF,TRBJ1-6,TRBV6-5,.,.
TGTGCCAGCAGCTTATTGACAGGGATGAACTATGGCTACACCTTC,CASSLLTGMNYGYTF,TRBJ1-2,TRBV7-2,.,TRBD1
TGTGCCAGCAGCGTAGCGGTAGCGGGCCCCACCTACAATGAGCAGTTCTTC,CASSVAVAGPTYNEQFF,TRBJ2-1,TRBV9,.,TRBD2
TGTGCCAGCAGCTCCATGGGACAGGGGAACACTGAAGCTTTCTTT,CASSSMGQGNTEAFF,TRBJ1-1,TRBV7-9,few,TRBD1
TGTGCCAGCAGCCACGGGACGAACACTGAAGCTTTCTTT,CASSHGTNTEAFF,TRBJ1-1,TRBV7-9,.,.
TGTGCCAGCAGCCAATCGGGTGCTCCCACAGATACGCAGTATTTT,CASSQSGAPTDTQYF,TRBJ2-3,TRBV16,.,.